The 21 T cell receptor beta chains below all came from one sample that was sequenced in a study of blood T cells in healthy people across ages. Sample-barcoded 5' priming and a J-beta primer mix drove a second PCR of roughly 7 to 11 cycles. In TCRdb, the 5' RACE reads were re-called with MiXCR into one record per CDR3 protein. Among roughly 560,000 distinct CDR3 sequences listed, approximately 25% were seen once. These records were also assigned to another study, of T cells of mothers and their children.

Source material: blood. Receptors were obtained from a boy between 5 and 17 years old in good health.

This clonotype has just a few counts. Since the CDR3 does not end with the conserved phenylalanine or tryptophan, this likely comes from a read error. The V call is TRBV4-1, the J call TRBJ2-1, with D tentatively TRBD2 (6 bases). Gene TRBJ2-7 matches the end of the DNA better, so the J call may be wrong. The CDR3 has 14 amino acids. Germline V gene data show CDR1 as MGHRA and CDR2 as YSYEKL. The CDR3 protein is CASSQGVGGYEQYS. CDR3 nucleotide sequence: TGCGCCAGCAGCCAAGGCGTCGGGGGCTACGAGCAGTACTCC.

The chain combines TRBV30 with TRBJ2-7; D might be TRBD2 (6 bases). This CDR3 has 14 amino acids. CDR1 is GTSNPN, CDR2 SVGIG, per germline (reference sequence). V lost 3 bases to trimming and J lost 0 bases, with 12 bases between them. CDR3 sequence reads: CAWRTAGPSYEQYF. The CDR3 DNA is TGTGCCTGGAGAACGGCGGGGCCCTCCTACGAGCAGTACTTC.

The rearrangement joins TRBV28 to TRBJ2-5, with 10 bases aligning to TRBD2. The V gene's germline CDR1 is MDHEN and CDR2 SYDVKM. After removal of 5 bases from V and 1 base from J, the junction contained 7 bases not matched to a gene. The CDR3 has 16 residues. The CDR3 sequence: CASSPRTSGLQETQYF. The DNA of the CDR3 is TGTGCCAGCAGTCCCCGGACTAGCGGACTCCAAGAGACCCAGTACTTC.

This clonotype was counted only a few times. This chain links TRBV20-1 with TRBJ2-5; D is perhaps TRBD1 or TRBD2 (5 bases each). The germline V gene has CDR1 DFQATT and CDR2 SNEGSKA (reference sequence). The CDR3 runs 17 residues. Trimming removed 0 bases from V and 5 bases from J, with 22 bases in between. DNA of the CDR3: TGCAGTGCTAGAGACTCGGGACCTAAATCTGTGGGGGAGACCCAGTACTTC. It yields the protein CSARDSGPKSVGETQYF.

This clonotype has a handful of counts. The chain employs TRBV2 and TRBJ2-5; D may correspond to TRBD1 or TRBD2 (6 bases each). Per germline, CDR1 SNHLY and CDR2 FYNNEI. This CDR3 has 13 amino acids. The V and J ends lost 4 bases and 4 bases respectively, with 10 bases between them. CDR3 nucleotide sequence: TGTGCCAGCAGTGTACGGGGGCCAGAGACCCAGTACTTC. Translating gives CASSVRGPETQYF. Supplemented by reference TRBV2 and TRBJ2-5, the full variable domain reads EPEVTQTPSHQVTQMGQEVILRCVPISNHLYFYWYRQILGQKVEFLVSFYNNEISEKSEIFDDQFSVERPDGSNFTLKIRSTKLEDSAMYFCASSVRGPETQYFGPGTRLLVL.

This rearrangement joins TRBV6-1 to TRBJ2-7, with D perhaps assigned TRBD1 or TRBD2 (5 bases each). Trimming removed 0 bases from V and 5 bases from J, with 14 bases in between. The CDR3 runs 15 residues. Germline CDR1 reads MNHNS; CDR2 reads SASEGT. CDR3 DNA: TGTGCCAGCAGTGAAGCGCTTCGAGGGGTCCACGAGCAGTACTTC. Protein: CASSEALRGVHEQYF.

There are a few counts of this clonotype. The chain is built from TRBV6-4 and TRBJ2-3, with 7 bases matching TRBD1. The CDR3 consists of 14 residues. Germline CDR1 reads MRHNA; CDR2 reads SNTAGT. The V segment lost 2 bases and the J segment 4 bases; nucleotides outside the gene matches: 3. CDR3 in amino acids: CASSDGQAADTQYF. The CDR3 DNA sequence: TGTGCCAGCAGTGACGGACAGGCTGCAGATACGCAGTATTTT.

This clonotype was seen ten or more times. This chain links TRBV13 with TRBJ2-7, with D perhaps given as TRBD1 or TRBD2 (5 bases each). The V gene lost 5 bases and the J gene lost 7 bases, with 18 bases spanning the gap. Per germline, CDR1 PRHDT and CDR2 FYEKMQ (reference sequence). CDR3 length equals 14 residues. This CDR3 is CASSPTRAGTEQYF. The CDR3 nucleotides read TGTGCCAGCAGCCCGACCCGGGCAGGGACGGAGCAGTACTTC. The variable domain in full, completed from reference TRBV13 and TRBJ2-7, reads AAGVIQSPRHLIKEKRETATLKCYPIPRHDTVYWYQQGPGQDPQFLISFYEKMQSDKGSIPDRFSAQQFSDYHSELNMSSLELGDSALYFCASSPTRAGTEQYFGPGTRLTVT.

V usage is TRBV24-1 and J usage is TRBJ2-1; tentatively, D is TRBD1 (5 bases). The CDR3 is 14 residues long. V dropped 7 bases and J dropped 5 bases, with 14 bases sitting between them. Germline V gene sequence: CDR1 KGHDR, CDR2 SFDVKD. CDR3 bases: TGTGCCACCAGCCTCGGCAGGGCCCACAATGAGCAGTTCTTC. This gives the protein CATSLGRAHNEQFF.

This clonotype has a handful of counts. Sequence at one end of the junction differs from germline and may be a read error. This sequence joins TRBV20-1 and TRBJ1-1; D is unresolved. The CDR3 is 12 residues long. The germline V gene encodes CDR1 DFQATT and CDR2 SNEGSKA (reference sequence). The CDR3 region has the DNA TGCAGTGCTAGTTGGGGTTCCACTGAAGCTTCCTTT. Its protein product is CSASWGSTEASF.

V and J are TRBV7-2 and TRBJ1-1; D unresolved. The germline V and J ends were trimmed by 4 bases and 1 base, with 10 bases remaining between them. The CDR3 covers 14 residues. CDR1 SGHTA and CDR2 FQGNSA come from the germline V gene. The CDR3 region has the DNA TGTGCCAGCAGCTCCCTGCCAGCGAACACTGAAGCTTTCTTT. This gives the protein CASSSLPANTEAFF.

In this sample, this clonotype turned up a few times. The chain has TRBV6-5 and TRBJ1-2; D is ambiguous. The V and J ends lost 0 bases and 1 base respectively, with 6 bases between them. Germline CDR1 reads MNHEY; CDR2 reads SVGAGI. The CDR3 contains 14 residues. CDR3 bases: TGTGCCAGCAGTTACTCTCAGGATAACTATGGCTACACCTTC. It translates to CASSYSQDNYGYTF.

This clonotype was observed many times. V gene TRBV18 combines with J gene TRBJ1-1; D is unresolved. Germline V gene lookup returns CDR1 KGHSH and CDR2 LQKENI. V was cut by 1 base and J by 1 base, with 10 bases left in between. The CDR3 length is 15 residues. The DNA of the CDR3 is TGTGCCAGCTCACCACGAGCCTATGGGAACACTGAAGCTTTCTTT. This codes for CASSPRAYGNTEAFF.

V is TRBV18 and J is TRBJ2-7, with D hard to call. Trimming took off 3 bases at V and 5 bases at J, with 5 bases between the two ends. The CDR3 has 11 amino acids. The germline V gene encodes CDR1 KGHSH and CDR2 LQKENI. The CDR3 DNA reads TGTGCCAGCTCACCCGAGCACGAGCAGTACTTC. It is translated as CASSPEHEQYF.

This clonotype was counted only a few times. J is TRBJ1-1 and V is TRBV15, with no clear D. V shed 0 bases and J shed 3 bases, with 8 bases lying between them. Germline CDR1 reads LNHNV; CDR2 reads YYDKDF (reference sequence). The CDR3 covers 14 residues. The DNA of the CDR3 is TGTGCCACCAGCAGAGATCGGGCGTACACTGAAGCTTTCTTT. It yields the protein CATSRDRAYTEAFF.

The chain couples TRBV13 to TRBJ2-3; 7 bases map to TRBD1. Germline lookup yields CDR1 PRHDT and CDR2 FYEKMQ (reference sequence). The CDR3 covers 15 residues. V gave up 1 base and J gave up 3 bases; unmatched junction bases: 4. The CDR3 protein is CASSLDRGLTDTQYF. CDR3 DNA sequence: TGTGCCAGCAGCTTAGACAGGGGTTTAACAGATACGCAGTATTTT.

The V call is TRBV11-2, the J call TRBJ2-1, with 7 nucleotides matching TRBD1. Losses at the gene ends were 5 bases for V and 4 bases for J; bases not matched to a gene: 8. Germline CDR1 and CDR2: SGHAT and FQNNGV. The CDR3 is 15 amino acids. The CDR3 DNA follows: TGTGCCAGCAGCGAGAGGACAGGCAAATACAATGAGCAGTTCTTC. Translating gives CASSERTGKYNEQFF.

CDR3 sequence: CASFLPGTGGNTIYF. CDR3 sequence (DNA): TGTGCCAGCTTTCTCCCCGGGACAGGCGGAAACACCATATATTTT. V is TRBV28 and J is TRBJ1-3; 8 nucleotides match TRBD1. The CDR3 length is 15 residues. Germline V gives CDR1 MDHEN, CDR2 SYDVKM. V was pared by 8 bases and J by 4 bases, with 10 bases of the junction left unmatched.

In this sample, this clonotype turned up a few times. At one of its ends the junction is not consistent with the germline gene, which may arise from a read error. The chain has TRBV12-3 or TRBV12-4 and TRBJ2-4, with TRBD1 identical over 8 bases. The CDR3 length is 19 residues. The CDR3 DNA follows: TGTGCCAGCAGTTTACCACCGGGACAGGTACCCAATGGCAAAAACATTCAGTATTTC. As protein: CASSLPPGQVPNGKNIQYF.

This clonotype was observed a few times. The chain links TRBV7-2 to TRBJ2-7, with TRBD1 as a possible D gene (6 bases). V shed 6 bases and J shed 7 bases, with 22 bases lying between them. Germline values: CDR1 SGHTA, CDR2 FQGNSA. CDR3 length equals 15 residues. The CDR3 DNA sequence: TGTGCCAGCAGAGATACAGGGCGAATGAATTGGGAGCAGTACTTC. Protein product: CASRDTGRMNWEQYF.

This clonotype was seen a few times. The CDR3 loop reads CASRDFYNEQFF. Here the CDR3 DNA reads TGTGCCAGCCGGGACTTTTACAATGAGCAGTTCTTC. The rearrangement links TRBV27 to TRBJ2-5, with TRBD2 as a possible D gene (6 bases). TRBJ2-1 explains the end of the DNA better; the J call may be wrong. CDR1 is MNHEY and CDR2 is SMNVEV in the germline V gene (reference sequence). CDR3 size: 12 residues.